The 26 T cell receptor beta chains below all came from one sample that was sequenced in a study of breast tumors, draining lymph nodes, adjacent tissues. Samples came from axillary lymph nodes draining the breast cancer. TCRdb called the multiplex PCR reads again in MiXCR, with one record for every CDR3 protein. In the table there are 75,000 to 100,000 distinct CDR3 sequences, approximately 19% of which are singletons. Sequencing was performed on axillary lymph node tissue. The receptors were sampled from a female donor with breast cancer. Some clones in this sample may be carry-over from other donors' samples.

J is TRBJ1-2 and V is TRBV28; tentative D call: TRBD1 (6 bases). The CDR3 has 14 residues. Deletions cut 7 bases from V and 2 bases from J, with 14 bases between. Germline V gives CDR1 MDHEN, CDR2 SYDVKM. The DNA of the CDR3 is TGTGCCAGCATAGAAGGGGGGGAAAACTATGGCTACACCTTC. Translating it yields CASIEGGENYGYTF.

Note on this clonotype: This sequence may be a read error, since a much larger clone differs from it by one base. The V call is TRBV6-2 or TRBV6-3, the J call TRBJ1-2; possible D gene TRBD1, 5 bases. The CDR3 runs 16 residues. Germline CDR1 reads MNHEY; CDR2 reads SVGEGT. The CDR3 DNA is TGTGCCAGCACCGGGGACGGGCGAACACCTAACTATGGCCACACCTTC. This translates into CASTGDGRTPNYGHTF.

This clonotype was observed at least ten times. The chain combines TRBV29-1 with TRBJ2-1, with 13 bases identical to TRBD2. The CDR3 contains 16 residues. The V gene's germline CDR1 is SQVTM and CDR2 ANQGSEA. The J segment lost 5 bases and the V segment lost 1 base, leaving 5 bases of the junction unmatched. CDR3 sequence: CSVEAGTSGIDNEQFF. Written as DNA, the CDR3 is TGCAGCGTTGAAGCTGGGACTAGCGGGATTGACAATGAGCAGTTCTTC.

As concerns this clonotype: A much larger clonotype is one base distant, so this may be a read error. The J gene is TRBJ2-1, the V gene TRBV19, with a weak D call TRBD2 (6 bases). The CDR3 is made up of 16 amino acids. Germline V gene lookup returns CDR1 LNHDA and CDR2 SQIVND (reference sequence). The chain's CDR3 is CDSTMTGVLRRDEQFF. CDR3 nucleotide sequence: TGTGACAGTACCATGACGGGGGTCCTCCGACGGGATGAGCAGTTCTTC.

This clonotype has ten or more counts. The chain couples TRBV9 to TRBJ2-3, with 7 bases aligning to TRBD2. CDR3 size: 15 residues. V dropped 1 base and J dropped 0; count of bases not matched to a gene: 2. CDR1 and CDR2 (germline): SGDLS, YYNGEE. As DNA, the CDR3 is TGTGCCAGCAGCGTAAGCGGGACTAGCACAGATACGCAGTATTTT. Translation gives CASSVSGTSTDTQYF.

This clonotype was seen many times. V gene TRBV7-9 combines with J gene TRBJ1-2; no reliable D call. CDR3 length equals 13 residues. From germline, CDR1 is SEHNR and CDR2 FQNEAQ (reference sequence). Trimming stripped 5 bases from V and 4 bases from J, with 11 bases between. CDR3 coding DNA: TGTGCCAGCAGCCGCTCCGACCGCTATGGCTACACCTTC. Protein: CASSRSDRYGYTF.

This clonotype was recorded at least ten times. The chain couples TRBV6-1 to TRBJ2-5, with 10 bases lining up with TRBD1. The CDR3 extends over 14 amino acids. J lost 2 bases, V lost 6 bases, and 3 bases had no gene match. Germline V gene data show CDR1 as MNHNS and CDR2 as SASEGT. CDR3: CASRTGGGQETQYF. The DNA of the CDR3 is TGTGCCAGCAGGACAGGGGGCGGACAAGAGACCCAGTACTTC.

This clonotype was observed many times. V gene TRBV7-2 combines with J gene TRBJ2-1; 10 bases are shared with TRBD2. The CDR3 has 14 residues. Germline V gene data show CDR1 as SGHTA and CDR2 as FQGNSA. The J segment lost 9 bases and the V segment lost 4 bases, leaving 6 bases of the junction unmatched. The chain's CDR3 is CASSSRLAGSEQFF. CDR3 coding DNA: TGTGCCAGCAGCTCTAGACTAGCGGGTAGTGAGCAGTTCTTC.

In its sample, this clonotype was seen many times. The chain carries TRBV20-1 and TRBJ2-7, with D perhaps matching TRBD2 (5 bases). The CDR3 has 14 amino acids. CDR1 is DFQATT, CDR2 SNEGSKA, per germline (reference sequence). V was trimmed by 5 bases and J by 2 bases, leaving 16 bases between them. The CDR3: CSAESDAGAYEQYF. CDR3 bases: TGCAGTGCTGAGTCTGATGCCGGGGCCTACGAGCAGTACTTC.

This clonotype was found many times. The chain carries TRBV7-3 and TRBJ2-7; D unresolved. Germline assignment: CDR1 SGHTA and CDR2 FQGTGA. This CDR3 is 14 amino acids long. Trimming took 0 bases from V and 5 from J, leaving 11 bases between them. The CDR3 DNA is TGTGCCAGCAGCTTAACAGGTTCAGGCCACGAGCAGTACTTC. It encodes CASSLTGSGHEQYF. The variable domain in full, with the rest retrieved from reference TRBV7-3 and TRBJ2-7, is GAGVSQTPSNKVTEKGKYVELRCDPISGHTALYWYRQSLGQGPEFLIYFQGTGAADDSGLPNDRFFAVRPEGSVSTLKIQRTERGDSAVYLCASSLTGSGHEQYFGPGTRLTVT.

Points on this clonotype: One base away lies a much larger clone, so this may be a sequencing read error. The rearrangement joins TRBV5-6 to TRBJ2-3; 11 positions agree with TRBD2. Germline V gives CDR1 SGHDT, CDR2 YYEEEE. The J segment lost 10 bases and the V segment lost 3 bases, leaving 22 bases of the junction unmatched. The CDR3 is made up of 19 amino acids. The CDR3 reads CASSSQFHSGRAVRNPQYF. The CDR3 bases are TGTGCCAGCAGCTCACAGTTCCATAGCGGGAGGGCCGTCAGGAATCCGCAGTATTTT.

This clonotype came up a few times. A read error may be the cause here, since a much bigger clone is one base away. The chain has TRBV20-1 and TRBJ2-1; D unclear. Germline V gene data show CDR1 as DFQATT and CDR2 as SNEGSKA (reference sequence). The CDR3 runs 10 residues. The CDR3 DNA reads TGCGGTGCTAGATCGAATGAGCAGTTCTTC. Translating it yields CGARSNEQFF.

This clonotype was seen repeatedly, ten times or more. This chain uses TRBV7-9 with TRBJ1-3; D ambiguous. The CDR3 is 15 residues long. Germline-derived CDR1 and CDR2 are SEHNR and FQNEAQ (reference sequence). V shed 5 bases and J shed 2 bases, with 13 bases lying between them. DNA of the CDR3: TGTGCCAGCAGCCCCAACTCGGACCCTGGAAACACCATATATTTT. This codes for CASSPNSDPGNTIYF.

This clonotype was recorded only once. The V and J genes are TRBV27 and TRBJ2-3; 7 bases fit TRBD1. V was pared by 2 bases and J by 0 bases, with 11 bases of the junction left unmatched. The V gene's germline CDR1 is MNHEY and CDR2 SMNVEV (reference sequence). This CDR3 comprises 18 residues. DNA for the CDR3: TGTGCCAGCAGTTTAGACAGGGCCTTTATTCTTAGCACAGATACGCAGTATTTT. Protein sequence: CASSLDRAFILSTDTQYF.

CDR3 nucleotides: TGTGCCAGCAGCCTAACAGGGGGCGAGCAGTACTTC. This sequence encodes CASSLTGGEQYF. The J gene is TRBJ2-7, the V gene TRBV7-2; 8 bases agree with TRBD1. Trimming removed 5 bases from V and 6 bases from J; junction bases left unmatched: 3. The CDR3 contains 12 residues. Germline CDR1 reads SGHTA; CDR2 reads FQGNSA.

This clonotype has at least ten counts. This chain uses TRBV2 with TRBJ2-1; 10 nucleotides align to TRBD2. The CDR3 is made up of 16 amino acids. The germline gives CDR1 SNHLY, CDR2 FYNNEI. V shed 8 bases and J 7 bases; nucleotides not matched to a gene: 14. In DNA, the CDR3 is TGTGCCAGCTATAGATCGGCTAGCGGGAGTCAAAATGAGCAGTTCTTC. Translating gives CASYRSASGSQNEQFF.

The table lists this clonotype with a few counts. DNA of the CDR3: TGTGCCAGCACCAAAGGGGGGGAATCCTACGAGCAGTACTTC. Residues: CASTKGGESYEQYF. This chain uses TRBV28 with TRBJ2-7; perhaps TRBD2 as D (7 bases). Germline V CDR1 and CDR2: MDHEN, SYDVKM. The V gene lost 7 bases and the J gene lost 1 base, with 14 bases spanning the gap. This CDR3 is 14 amino acids long. Combining the CDR3 with reference TRBV28 and TRBJ2-7 gives the whole variable domain DVKVTQSSRYLVKRTGEKVFLECVQDMDHENMFWYRQDPGLGLRLIYFSYDVKMKEKGDIPEGYSVSREKKERFSLILESASTNQTSMYLCASTKGGESYEQYFGPGTRLTVT.

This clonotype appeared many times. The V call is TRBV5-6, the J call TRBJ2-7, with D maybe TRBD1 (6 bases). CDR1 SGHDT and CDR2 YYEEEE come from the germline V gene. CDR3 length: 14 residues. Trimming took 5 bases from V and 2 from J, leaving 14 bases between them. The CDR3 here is CASSQQGRTYEQYF. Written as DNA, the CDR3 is TGTGCCAGCAGTCAACAGGGACGGACCTACGAGCAGTACTTC.

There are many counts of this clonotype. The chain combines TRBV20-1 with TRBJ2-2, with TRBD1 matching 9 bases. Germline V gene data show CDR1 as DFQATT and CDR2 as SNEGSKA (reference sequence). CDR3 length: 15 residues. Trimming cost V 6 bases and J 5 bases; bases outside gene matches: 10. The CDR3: CSAKTGGGGTGELFF. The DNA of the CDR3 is TGCAGTGCCAAAACAGGGGGCGGCGGAACCGGGGAGCTGTTTTTT.

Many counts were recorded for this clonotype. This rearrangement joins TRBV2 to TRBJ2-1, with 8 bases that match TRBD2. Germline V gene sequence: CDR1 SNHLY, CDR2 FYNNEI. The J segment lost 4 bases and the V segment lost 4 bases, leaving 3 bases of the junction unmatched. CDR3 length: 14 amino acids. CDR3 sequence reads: CASSAGGRYNEQFF. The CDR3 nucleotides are TGTGCCAGCAGTGCGGGGGGGAGGTACAATGAGCAGTTCTTC. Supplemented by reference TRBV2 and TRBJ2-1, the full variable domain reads EPEVTQTPSHQVTQMGQEVILRCVPISNHLYFYWYRQILGQKVEFLVSFYNNEISEKSEIFDDQFSVERPDGSNFTLKIRSTKLEDSAMYFCASSAGGRYNEQFFGPGTRLTVL.

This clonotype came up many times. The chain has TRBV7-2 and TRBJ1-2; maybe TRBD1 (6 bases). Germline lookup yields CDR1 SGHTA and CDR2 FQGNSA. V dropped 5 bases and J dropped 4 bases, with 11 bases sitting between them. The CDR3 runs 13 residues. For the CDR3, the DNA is TGTGCCAGCAGCCCACAGGGCCTCTATGGCTACACCTTC. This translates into CASSPQGLYGYTF.

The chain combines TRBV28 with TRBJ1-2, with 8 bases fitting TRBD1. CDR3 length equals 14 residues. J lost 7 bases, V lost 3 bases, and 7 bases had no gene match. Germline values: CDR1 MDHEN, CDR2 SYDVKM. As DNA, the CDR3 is TGTGCCAGCAGTTTGATCCAGGGGGCGGCTGGCTACACCTTC. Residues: CASSLIQGAAGYTF.

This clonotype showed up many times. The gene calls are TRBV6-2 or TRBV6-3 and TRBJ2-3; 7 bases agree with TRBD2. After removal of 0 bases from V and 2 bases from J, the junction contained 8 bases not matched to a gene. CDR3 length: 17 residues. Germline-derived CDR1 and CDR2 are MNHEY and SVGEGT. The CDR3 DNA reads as TGTGCCAGCAGTTACTCGAAAGGGCTAGCGGCCACAGATACGCAGTATTTT. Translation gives CASSYSKGLAATDTQYF.

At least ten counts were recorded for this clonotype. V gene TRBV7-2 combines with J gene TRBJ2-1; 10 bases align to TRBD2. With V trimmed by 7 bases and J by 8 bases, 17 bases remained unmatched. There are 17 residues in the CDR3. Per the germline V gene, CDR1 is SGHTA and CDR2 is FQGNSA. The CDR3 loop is CASTNPGGASGRDEQFF. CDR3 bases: TGTGCCAGCACCAACCCGGGAGGGGCTAGCGGGAGAGATGAGCAGTTCTTC.

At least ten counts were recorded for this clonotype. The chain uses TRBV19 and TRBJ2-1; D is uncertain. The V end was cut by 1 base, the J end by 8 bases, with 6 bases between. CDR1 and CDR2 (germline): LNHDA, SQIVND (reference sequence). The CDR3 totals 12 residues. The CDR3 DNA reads TGTGCCAGTAGTATAGGTCGGGATGAGCAGTTCTTC. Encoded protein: CASSIGRDEQFF.

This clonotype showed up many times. Here the CDR3 reads CASSPASGRYNEQFF. The CDR3 DNA follows: TGTGCCAGCAGTCCGGCGAGCGGGAGATACAATGAGCAGTTCTTC. The chain recombines TRBV6-6 with TRBJ2-1; 8 nucleotides match TRBD2. The germline gives CDR1 MNHNY, CDR2 SVGAGI (reference sequence). The CDR3 extends over 15 amino acids. V was clipped by 5 bases and J by 4 bases; unmatched bases: 7.